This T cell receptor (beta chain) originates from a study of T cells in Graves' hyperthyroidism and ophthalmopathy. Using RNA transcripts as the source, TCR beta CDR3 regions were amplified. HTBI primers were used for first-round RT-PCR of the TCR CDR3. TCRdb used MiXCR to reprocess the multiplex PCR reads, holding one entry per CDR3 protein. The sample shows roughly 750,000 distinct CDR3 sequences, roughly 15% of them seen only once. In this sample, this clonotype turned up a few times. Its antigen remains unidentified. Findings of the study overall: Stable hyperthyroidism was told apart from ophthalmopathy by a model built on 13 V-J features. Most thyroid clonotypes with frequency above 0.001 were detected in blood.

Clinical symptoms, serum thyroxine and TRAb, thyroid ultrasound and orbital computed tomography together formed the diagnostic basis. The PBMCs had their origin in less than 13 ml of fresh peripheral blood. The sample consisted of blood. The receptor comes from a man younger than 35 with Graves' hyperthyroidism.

CDR3 coding DNA: TGTGCCAGCAGTTACCTACAGGCGACAGATACGCAGTATTTT. Translated: CASSYLQATDTQYF. The V gene is TRBV6-9, the J gene TRBJ2-3, with D possibly matching TRBD1 (5 bases). The V gene lost 3 bases and the J gene lost 3 bases, with 10 bases spanning the gap. CDR3 length: 14 residues. The V gene's germline CDR1 is MNHGY and CDR2 SVAAGI.